The 8 T cell receptor beta chains reported below all come from one sample, sequenced in a study of molecular identifiers for immune sequencing clone quantification. TCRdb processed the PCR reads anew with MiXCR; each CDR3 protein has one entry. Found here are under 800,000 distinct CDR3 sequences, about 25% of them singletons; the top ten hold about 0.78%. Sequencing was performed on naive CD8+ T cells from blood, with Jurkat cell RNA spiked in. Described subset: FACS-sorted CD8+CD4-CCR7+CD45RA+ naive T cells. The receptors derive from a human donor in good health. Some libraries in this study had Jurkat cell RNA spiked in.

V usage is TRBV7-8 and J usage is TRBJ2-3; 11 nucleotides agree with TRBD1. Germline values: CDR1 SGHVS, CDR2 FQNEAQ. V was clipped by 0 bases and J by 3 bases; unmatched bases: 11. The CDR3 runs 19 residues. The CDR3 sequence is CASSLARFGTGGGTDTQYF. The CDR3 nucleotides read TGTGCCAGCAGCTTAGCGCGTTTCGGGACAGGGGGTGGAACAGATACGCAGTATTTT.

The chain uses TRBV7-9 and TRBJ2-7; perhaps TRBD1 as D (5 bases). Trimming removed 7 bases at V and 0 bases at J, with 13 bases between. Germline-derived CDR1 and CDR2 are SEHNR and FQNEAQ (reference sequence). The CDR3 extends over 14 amino acids. CDR3 sequence: CASNLADSSYEQYF. The CDR3 DNA reads TGTGCCAGCAACTTGGCCGACAGCTCCTACGAGCAGTACTTC.

This rearrangement joins TRBV4-3 to TRBJ2-7, with 11 nucleotides matching TRBD2. The CDR3 runs 20 residues. Germline CDR1 is LGHNA and CDR2 is YSLEER. The trim removed 0 bases at V and 7 bases at J, leaving 20 bases unmatched. The CDR3 loop reads CASSQDQYLAGGPWIREQYF. The CDR3 DNA follows: TGCGCCAGCAGCCAAGATCAGTATCTAGCGGGAGGCCCCTGGATAAGAGAGCAGTACTTC.

This clonotype has at least ten counts. The genes are TRBV28 and TRBJ2-3; TRBD2 matches 13 bases. This CDR3 has 15 amino acids. V shed 6 bases, J shed 3 bases, and the junction held 3 bases outside the gene matches. Looked up from germline, CDR1 is MDHEN and CDR2 is SYDVKM. The CDR3 reads CASRGLAGTTDTQYF. The DNA of the CDR3 is TGTGCCAGCAGGGGACTAGCGGGAACGACAGATACGCAGTATTTT. The full variable domain, with the rest looked up from reference TRBV28 and TRBJ2-3, is DVKVTQSSRYLVKRTGEKVFLECVQDMDHENMFWYRQDPGLGLRLIYFSYDVKMKEKGDIPEGYSVSREKKERFSLILESASTNQTSMYLCASRGLAGTTDTQYFGPGTRLTVL.

This clonotype was found many times. The chain couples TRBV6-5 to TRBJ2-5; D is unresolved. Germline V gene data show CDR1 as MNHEY and CDR2 as SVGAGI. V was pared by 7 bases and J by 3 bases, with 9 bases between. The length of the CDR3 is 12 residues. The CDR3 nucleotides are TGTGCCAGCAACCCCCCTGAAGAGACCCAGTACTTC. Its protein is CASNPPEETQYF.

This clonotype came up a few times. The J gene is TRBJ2-2, the V gene TRBV16, with TRBD1 matching 7 bases. The CDR3 covers 17 residues. V shed 3 bases, J shed 4 bases, and the junction held 11 bases outside the gene matches. CDR1 is KGHSY and CDR2 is FQNENV in the germline V gene. CDR3 protein: CASSQSVGQYFTGELFF. The CDR3 DNA sequence: TGTGCCAGCAGCCAGTCTGTGGGACAGTACTTCACCGGGGAGCTGTTTTTT.

This clonotype occurred many times. The rearrangement links TRBV7-9 to TRBJ2-3; D possibly corresponds to TRBD1 (6 bases). The V gene's germline CDR1 is SEHNR and CDR2 FQNEAQ (reference sequence). V shed 8 bases and J shed 2 bases, with 11 bases lying between them. This CDR3 region has 13 residues. The CDR3: CASSAGVTDTQYF. CDR3 sequence (DNA): TGTGCCAGCTCGGCAGGGGTCACAGATACGCAGTATTTT.

This clonotype was detected many times. The chain links TRBV23-1 to TRBJ2-5; 12 nucleotides line up with TRBD1. TRBV23-1 is assigned to the ORF class and has an uncertain function. This CDR3 comprises 19 residues. Germline trimming cut 3 bases from V and 5 bases from J; bases unmatched to any gene: 16. CDR3: CASSHRPGQGAPLGETQYF. The DNA of the CDR3 is TGCGCCAGCAGTCACCGACCGGGACAGGGGGCACCATTGGGCGAGACCCAGTACTTC.